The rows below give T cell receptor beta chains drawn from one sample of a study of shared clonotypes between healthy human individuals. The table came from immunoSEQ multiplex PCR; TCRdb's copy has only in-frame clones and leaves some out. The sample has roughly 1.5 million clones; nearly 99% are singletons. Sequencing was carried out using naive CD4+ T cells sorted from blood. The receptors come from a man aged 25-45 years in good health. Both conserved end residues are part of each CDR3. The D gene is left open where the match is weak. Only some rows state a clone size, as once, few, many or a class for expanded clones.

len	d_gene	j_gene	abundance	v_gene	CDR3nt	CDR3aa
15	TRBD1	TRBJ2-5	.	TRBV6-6	TGTGCCAGCAGTTACGCCGGGACAGGAGGAGAGACCCAGTACTTC	CASSYAGTGGETQYF
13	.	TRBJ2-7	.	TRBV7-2	TGTGCCAGCAGCTTGAGTCCGATCTACGAGCAGTACTTC	CASSLSPIYEQYF
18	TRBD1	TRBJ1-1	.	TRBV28	TGTGCCAGCAGTTTATGGCCGGGACAGGGGACGGTGTACACTGAAGCTTTCTTT	CASSLWPGQGTVYTEAFF
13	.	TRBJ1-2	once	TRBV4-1	TGCGCCAGCAGCCAAGACGGTCCGGGTGGCTACACCTTC	CASSQDGPGGYTF
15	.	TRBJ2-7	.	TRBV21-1	TGTGCCAGCAGCAAAAAAACAGGGTTGGCCTACGAGCAGTACTTC	CASSKKTGLAYEQYF
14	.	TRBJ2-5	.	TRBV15	TGTGCCACCAGCAGAGATGGGTTGGGCGAGACCCAGTACTTC	CATSRDGLGETQYF
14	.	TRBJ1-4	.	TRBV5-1	TGCGCCAGCAGCTTGGATGGGGTGCGGGAAAAACTGTTTTTT	CASSLDGVREKLFF
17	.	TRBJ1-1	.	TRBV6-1	TGTGCCAGCAGTGGCCCACAGGGCTCACTCGTAAACACTGAAGCTTTCTTT	CASSGPQGSLVNTEAFF
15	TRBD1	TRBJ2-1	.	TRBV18	TGTGCCAGCTCACCGGCTCGGACAGGGTGGAATGAGCAGTTCTTC	CASSPARTGWNEQFF
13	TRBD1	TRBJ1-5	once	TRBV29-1	TGCAGCGCTACGACAGGGAGTAATCAGCCCCAGCATTTT	CSATTGSNQPQHF
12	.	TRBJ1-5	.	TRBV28	TGTGCCAGCAGTTTAAGAGGGAGGCCCCAGCATTTT	CASSLRGRPQHF
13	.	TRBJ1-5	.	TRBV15	TGTGCCACCAGCGAGCACCCCGATCGGCCCCAGCATTTT	CATSEHPDRPQHF
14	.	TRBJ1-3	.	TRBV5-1	TGCGCCAGCAGCTTGGGAGACAGCAGAAACACCATATATTTT	CASSLGDSRNTIYF
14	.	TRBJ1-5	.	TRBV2	TGTGCCAGCAGTGAAGGTTCGGGGGGACAGCCCCAGCATTTT	CASSEGSGGQPQHF
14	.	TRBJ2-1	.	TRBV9	TGTGCCAGCAGCGTAACGAGCTCCTACAATGAGCAGTTCTTC	CASSVTSSYNEQFF
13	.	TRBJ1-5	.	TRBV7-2	TGTGCCAGCAGCTGGACTCAAGATGGGGCCCAGCATTTT	CASSWTQDGAQHF
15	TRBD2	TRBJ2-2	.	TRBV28	TGTGCCAGCAGAACCGGGACTATAGGCACCGGGGAGCTGTTTTTT	CASRTGTIGTGELFF
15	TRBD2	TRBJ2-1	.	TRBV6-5	TGTGCCAGCAGTTCCCTAGCGGGAGGATACAATGAGCAGTTCTTC	CASSSLAGGYNEQFF
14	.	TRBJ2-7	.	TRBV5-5	TGTGCCAGCAGCTTGGAACTCCGGTCGCACGAGCAGTACTTC	CASSLELRSHEQYF
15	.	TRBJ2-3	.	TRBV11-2	TGTGCCAGCAGCTTAAGGACATCTCGCACAGATACGCAGTATTTT	CASSLRTSRTDTQYF
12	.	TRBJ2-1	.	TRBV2	TGTGCCAGCAGTGGAGGGGGCAATGAGCAGTTCTTC	CASSGGGNEQFF
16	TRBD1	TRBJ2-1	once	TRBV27	TGTGCCAGCAGTTCGATAGGGACAGGGGGCGAAGGTGAGCAGTTCTTC	CASSSIGTGGEGEQFF
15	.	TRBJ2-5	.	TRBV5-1	TGCGCCAGCAGCTTGGCCACGGCGGGGCAAGAGACCCAGTACTTC	CASSLATAGQETQYF
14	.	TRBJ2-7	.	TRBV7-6	TGTGCCAGCAGCGCAGGGGAAATCCCCTACGAGCAGTACTTC	CASSAGEIPYEQYF
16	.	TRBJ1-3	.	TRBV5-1	TGCGCCAGCAGCTTGTGGGTAGGGGGAAGTGGAAACACCATATATTTT	CASSLWVGGSGNTIYF
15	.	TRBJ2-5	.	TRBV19	TGTGCCAGTAGTATAGACCAGAGTGGGCAAGAGACCCAGTACTTC	CASSIDQSGQETQYF
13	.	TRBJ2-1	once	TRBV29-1	TGCAGCGTTGAGAGGGTAGGGGGGAATGAGCAGTTCTTC	CSVERVGGNEQFF
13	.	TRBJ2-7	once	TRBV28	TGTGCCAGCAGGGACCGGGACGGCTACGAGCAGTACTTC	CASRDRDGYEQYF
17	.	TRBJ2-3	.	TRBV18	TGTGCCAGCTCACCTGCGGGCAGGGCCCTTTTAGGAGATACGCAGTATTTT	CASSPAGRALLGDTQYF
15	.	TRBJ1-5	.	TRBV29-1	TGCAGCGTTGTTGTTTCGGGGGCTGGGAATCAGCCCCAGCATTTT	CSVVVSGAGNQPQHF
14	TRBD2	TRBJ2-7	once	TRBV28	TGTGCCAGCAGTTTCCCGGGACTACCTAGCGAGCAGTACTTC	CASSFPGLPSEQYF
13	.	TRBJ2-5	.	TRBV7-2	TGTGCCAGCAGACTACAGGTTCAAGAGACCCAGTACTTC	CASRLQVQETQYF
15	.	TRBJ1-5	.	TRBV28	TGTGCCAGCAGCCGGGGGGGGAATAGCAATCAGCCCCAGCATTTT	CASSRGGNSNQPQHF
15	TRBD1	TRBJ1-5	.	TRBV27	TGTGCCAGCAGTTTGGCGACAGGGGTCAATCAGCCCCAGCATTTT	CASSLATGVNQPQHF
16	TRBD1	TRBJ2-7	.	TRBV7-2	TGTGCCAGCAGCTTAGTCCCCCGGACAGGGCCCCACGAGCAGTACTTC	CASSLVPRTGPHEQYF
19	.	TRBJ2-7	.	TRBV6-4	TGTGCCAGCAGCGAACCCGGACTTTGCCTAGCATATTGGTACTACGAGCAGTACTTC	CASSEPGLCLAYWYYEQYF
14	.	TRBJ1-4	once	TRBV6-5	TGTGCCAGCAGTTACTCCGGGGGACGGGAAAAACTGTTTTTT	CASSYSGGREKLFF
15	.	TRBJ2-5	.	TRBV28	TGTGCCAGCAGTAAACCGGGACACCTTCAAGAGACCCAGTACTTC	CASSKPGHLQETQYF
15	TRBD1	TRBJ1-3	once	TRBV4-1	TGCGCCAGCAGCCAACAAGGGACAGCTGGAAACACCATATATTTT	CASSQQGTAGNTIYF
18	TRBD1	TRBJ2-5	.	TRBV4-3	TGCGCCAGCAGCCAAGATCTATTGGGGACAGGCCGCGGGGAGACCCAGTACTTC	CASSQDLLGTGRGETQYF
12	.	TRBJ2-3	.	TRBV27	TGTGCCAGCAGCAGGATTCCAGATACGCAGTATTTT	CASSRIPDTQYF
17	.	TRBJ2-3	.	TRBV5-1	TGCGCCAGCAGCTATGGACTGGGGTTAGAGGTCACAGATACGCAGTATTTT	CASSYGLGLEVTDTQYF
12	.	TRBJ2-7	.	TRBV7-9	TGTGCCAGCAGCCCGTACAGCTACGAGCAGTACTTC	CASSPYSYEQYF
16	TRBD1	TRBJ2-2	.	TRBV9	TGTGCCAGCAGCTCGGGACAGGCGCAGAACACCGGGGAGCTGTTTTTT	CASSSGQAQNTGELFF
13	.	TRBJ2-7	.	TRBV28	TGTGCCAGCAATACCGGGACCTCCTACGAGCAGTACTTC	CASNTGTSYEQYF
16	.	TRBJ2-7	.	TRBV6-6	TGTGCCAGCAGTTACTCGAGGCCCATCAAAGCCTACGAGCAGTACTTC	CASSYSRPIKAYEQYF